The rows below give T cell receptor beta chains drawn from one sample of a study of CD8+CD57+ T cells in acquired aplastic anemia. TCRdb independently ran MiXCR on the reads; one entry per CDR3 protein. Among about 160,000 distinct CDR3 sequences listed, roughly 48% were seen once. The sequencing sample was made of sorted CD4+, CD8+, or CD8+CD57+ T cells (not recorded which) from PBMCs. The source is a human donor with aplastic anemia. The CDR3 runs from the conserved cysteine through the conserved F or W. Each record gives: V gene, D gene, clone size, J gene, CDR3 DNA, CDR3 protein. A D gene is named only where the DNA matches it firmly. Clone size, where shown, is once, few, many, or a class for clones that have expanded.

V: TRBV6-1
D: TRBD1
size: -
J: TRBJ1-6
DNA: TGTGCCAGCAGGCAATCAGGGGGGATAAAACAATCACCCCTCCACTTT
CDR3: CASRQSGGIKQSPLHF

V: TRBV10-2
D: TRBD2
size: -
J: TRBJ2-7
DNA: TGCGCCAGCAGTACGAGCGGGATCCACTACGAGCAGTACTTC
CDR3: CASSTSGIHYEQYF

V: TRBV10-2
D: TRBD1
size: -
J: TRBJ2-3
DNA: TGCGCCAGCAGTACCGTCCCGGGACAGGGTTCGGATACGCAGTATTTT
CDR3: CASSTVPGQGSDTQYF

V: TRBV7-3
D: -
size: -
J: TRBJ1-4
DNA: TGTGCCAGCAGCTTAACGGGAGACGAACAACTGTTTTTT
CDR3: CASSLTGDEQLFF

V: TRBV29-1
D: -
size: once
J: TRBJ2-7
DNA: TGCAGCGGGGTCCAAGGGGGTTTGGACCGCTACGAGCAGTACTTC
CDR3: CSGVQGGLDRYEQYF

V: TRBV25-1
D: TRBD2
size: -
J: TRBJ2-2
DNA: TGTGCCAGCAGTGAATGGGGGGGAGAGGGCACCGGGGAGCTGTTTTTT
CDR3: CASSEWGGEGTGELFF

V: TRBV6-1
D: -
size: many
J: TRBJ1-6
DNA: TGTGCCAGCAGGGACACAGGGCGCAATTCACCCCTCCACTTT
CDR3: CASRDTGRNSPLHF

V: TRBV19
D: -
size: once
J: TRBJ2-2
DNA: TGTGCCAGTAGTCCCCGCCTAACCGGAGGCGGGGAGCTGTTTTTT
CDR3: CASSPRLTGGGELFF

V: TRBV19
D: -
size: -
J: TRBJ2-5
DNA: TGTGCCAGTACCCCAGAGACCCAGTACTTC
CDR3: CASTPETQYF

V: TRBV13
D: TRBD2
size: -
J: TRBJ2-5
DNA: TGTGCCAGCGGCCGGGGGGGCCCCGCCAATGAGACCCAGTACTTC
CDR3: CASGRGGPANETQYF

V: TRBV20-1
D: TRBD1
size: -
J: TRBJ1-6
DNA: TGCAGTGCTAGAGAAGAAGGACAGGGGAAATCACCCCTCCACTTT
CDR3: CSAREEGQGKSPLHF

V: TRBV20-1
D: TRBD1
size: many
J: TRBJ2-3
DNA: TGCAGTGCAAAGGACAGGGGGAAAGATACGCAGTATTTT
CDR3: CSAKDRGKDTQYF

V: TRBV20-1
D: -
size: -
J: TRBJ2-3
DNA: TGCAGTGCTAGAGATCCCCCAGATACGCAGTATTTT
CDR3: CSARDPPDTQYF

V: TRBV11-1
D: -
size: many
J: TRBJ2-2
DNA: TGTGCCAGCAGCTTCCCCGGCTTGCCCCCCAACACCGGGGAGCTGTTTTTT
CDR3: CASSFPGLPPNTGELFF

V: TRBV7-9
D: TRBD1
size: -
J: TRBJ1-1
DNA: TGTGCCACTCTTGTTACCGGGACAGATGAAGCTTTCTTT
CDR3: CATLVTGTDEAFF

V: TRBV9
D: -
size: -
J: TRBJ2-1
DNA: TGTGCCAGCAGCGGACCTTACAAGCGAGATGAGCAGTTCTTC
CDR3: CASSGPYKRDEQFF

V: TRBV7-2
D: -
size: many
J: TRBJ2-7
DNA: TGTGCCAGCAGCTATGATCGTGACAGGTCCTACGAGCAGTACTTC
CDR3: CASSYDRDRSYEQYF

V: TRBV4-2
D: TRBD1
size: many
J: TRBJ2-6
DNA: TGTGCCAGCAGCCAACCGACAGGGAGTGCTGGGGCCAACGTCCTGACTTTC
CDR3: CASSQPTGSAGANVLTF

V: TRBV4-1
D: -
size: -
J: TRBJ1-5
DNA: TGCGCCAGCAGCCAAGCCCCAGGGGCCTTCAATCAGCCCCAGCATTTT
CDR3: CASSQAPGAFNQPQHF

V: TRBV20-1
D: -
size: many
J: TRBJ2-6
DNA: TGCAGTGCTAGAGATCCAGTACAAAGGGCTGGGGCCAACGTCCTGACTTTC
CDR3: CSARDPVQRAGANVLTF

V: TRBV7-9
D: -
size: -
J: TRBJ1-5
DNA: TGTGCCAGCAGCCGGACAAGGGATCAGCCCCAGCATTTT
CDR3: CASSRTRDQPQHF

V: TRBV7-9
D: TRBD2
size: many
J: TRBJ2-7
DNA: TGTGCCAGCAGCTTCCAAGCCGGACTAGCGGGCCCCTACGAGCAGTACTTC
CDR3: CASSFQAGLAGPYEQYF

V: TRBV7-4
D: TRBD2
size: -
J: TRBJ2-1
DNA: TGTGCTAGTCCTGCGGGAGGGCCTGGGCTCAATGAGCAGTTCTTC
CDR3: CASPAGGPGLNEQFF

V: TRBV12-5
D: TRBD1
size: many
J: TRBJ1-2
DNA: TGTGCTAGTGGTTTAAGGACAGGGAATGGCTACACCTTC
CDR3: CASGLRTGNGYTF

V: TRBV9
D: TRBD2
size: -
J: TRBJ2-5
DNA: TGTGCCAGCAGCGTGGCTAGCGGGGGGGTACAAGAGACCCAGTACTTC
CDR3: CASSVASGGVQETQYF

V: TRBV27
D: TRBD2
size: -
J: TRBJ2-5
DNA: TGTGCCAGCACCTCTGGGGGACTAGCGGGAAGGGGGACCCAGTACTTC
CDR3: CASTSGGLAGRGTQYF

V: TRBV5-1
D: TRBD2
size: many
J: TRBJ2-7
DNA: TGCGCCAGCGCGGACCCGGGACTAGCTGACGACGAGCAGTACTTC
CDR3: CASADPGLADDEQYF

V: TRBV7-2
D: -
size: many
J: TRBJ1-5
DNA: TGTGCCAGCAGCTTATCCCGAAATCAGCCCCAGCATTTT
CDR3: CASSLSRNQPQHF

V: TRBV29-1
D: TRBD1
size: -
J: TRBJ1-1
DNA: TGCAGCGTTTACCAGGGGGGTACTGAAGCTTTCTTT
CDR3: CSVYQGGTEAFF

V: TRBV2
D: -
size: -
J: TRBJ1-3
DNA: TGTGCCAGCAGTGAAACAGGCAAAAACACCATATATTTT
CDR3: CASSETGKNTIYF

V: TRBV24-1
D: -
size: -
J: TRBJ2-5
DNA: TGTGCCACCAGTGACCTTCCGGGTTTGGGGAAAGAGACCCAGTACTTC
CDR3: CATSDLPGLGKETQYF

V: TRBV20-1
D: TRBD2
size: -
J: TRBJ2-5
DNA: TGCAGTGCTAGTCGTGCGCGGGGGGGCCGGGAGACCCAGTACTTC
CDR3: CSASRARGGRETQYF

V: TRBV25-1
D: -
size: once
J: TRBJ2-3
DNA: TGTGCCAGCAGTTACCAAACGCGCACAGATACGCAGTATTTT
CDR3: CASSYQTRTDTQYF

V: TRBV10-3
D: -
size: -
J: TRBJ2-6
DNA: TGTGCCATCAGTGTGGGACCCTCTGGGGCCAACGTCCTGACTTTC
CDR3: CAISVGPSGANVLTF

V: TRBV12-3/TRBV12-4
D: -
size: -
J: TRBJ2-1
DNA: TGTGCCAGCACGCGTGTCGAGGGTTACGACAATGAGCAGTTCTTC
CDR3: CASTRVEGYDNEQFF

V: TRBV6-1
D: TRBD2
size: -
J: TRBJ2-3
DNA: TGTGCCAGCAGGCTCCAGGCGGGAGCGGATACGCAGTATTTT
CDR3: CASRLQAGADTQYF

V: TRBV5-1
D: -
size: many
J: TRBJ2-3
DNA: TGCGCCAGCAGCTTGGGGGCCTCTAGCACAGATACGCAGTATTTT
CDR3: CASSLGASSTDTQYF

V: TRBV10-1
D: -
size: -
J: TRBJ1-5
DNA: TGTGCCAGCAGGCTGGGACTAGCGGGCCAGCCCCAGCATTTT
CDR3: CASRLGLAGQPQHF

V: TRBV10-3
D: TRBD1
size: few
J: TRBJ2-7
DNA: TGTGCCATCAGGACCGGGACAGGGGATTTC
CDR3: CAIRTGTGDF

V: TRBV3-1
D: -
size: few
J: TRBJ2-2
DNA: TGTGCCAGCAGCCAAGAGCAGGGGACCGGGGAGCTGTTTTTT
CDR3: CASSQEQGTGELFF

V: TRBV19
D: -
size: -
J: TRBJ2-7
DNA: TGTGCCAGTAGTCCCCGCGGCTCCTACGAGCAGTACTTC
CDR3: CASSPRGSYEQYF

V: TRBV24-1
D: TRBD2
size: once
J: TRBJ2-3
DNA: TGTGCCACCAGTGTTCCGGGAGGGGCAGATACGCAGTATTTT
CDR3: CATSVPGGADTQYF

V: TRBV25-1
D: -
size: -
J: TRBJ1-1
DNA: TGTGCCAGCTCTGAGGGGAGGGCGAACACTGAAGCTTTCTTT
CDR3: CASSEGRANTEAFF

V: TRBV9
D: TRBD2
size: many
J: TRBJ2-5
DNA: TGTGCCAGCAGCGTACTTAGCGGGGGGCAAGAGACCCAGTACTTC
CDR3: CASSVLSGGQETQYF

V: TRBV7-8
D: TRBD1
size: -
J: TRBJ2-1
DNA: TGTGCCAGCAGCTTAGCGGGGACAGCCAGCCTCCTTGAGCAGTTCTTC
CDR3: CASSLAGTASLLEQFF

V: TRBV19
D: -
size: many
J: TRBJ2-1
DNA: TGTGCCAGTAGAGGCCCGCAACTAGCCCGTGAGCAGTTCTTC
CDR3: CASRGPQLAREQFF

V: TRBV24-1
D: -
size: few
J: TRBJ1-5
DNA: TGTGCCACCAGTGCCCCTTCCGGGGACAATCAGCCCCAGCATTTT
CDR3: CATSAPSGDNQPQHF

V: TRBV19
D: -
size: -
J: TRBJ2-1
DNA: TGTGCCAGTAGTATGCATAGCCTAAATGAGCAGTTCTTC
CDR3: CASSMHSLNEQFF

V: TRBV29-1
D: -
size: few
J: TRBJ2-1
DNA: TGCAGCGTTGGTGTGTCAGGGCTAAATTCATACAATGAGCAGTTCTTC
CDR3: CSVGVSGLNSYNEQFF

V: TRBV13
D: -
size: -
J: TRBJ2-5
DNA: TGTGCCAGCAGCGCCGAGGGGGGAGGCGTGCCGCAAGAGACCCAGTACTTC
CDR3: CASSAEGGGVPQETQYF

V: TRBV3-1
D: TRBD2
size: many
J: TRBJ2-5
DNA: TGTGCCAGCAGCCGATCTAGCGGGAGGGCCGGAGAGACCCAGTACTTC
CDR3: CASSRSSGRAGETQYF

V: TRBV10-2
D: -
size: few
J: TRBJ1-3
DNA: TGCGCCAGCAGTGTAGCGGTATTGGCAGGAAACACCATATATTTT
CDR3: CASSVAVLAGNTIYF

V: TRBV5-1
D: -
size: -
J: TRBJ2-7
DNA: TGCGCCAGCAGCTTGATGCGGAAAAGCTCCTACGAGCAGTACTTC
CDR3: CASSLMRKSSYEQYF

V: TRBV6-1
D: -
size: -
J: TRBJ1-1
DNA: TGTGCCAGCAGTGCGAGAGGGGAGGGCACTGAAGCTTTCTTT
CDR3: CASSARGEGTEAFF

V: TRBV11-3
D: TRBD2
size: many
J: TRBJ2-1
DNA: TGTGCCAGCAGCTTGGATAGCGGGACCTACAATGAGCAGTTCTTC
CDR3: CASSLDSGTYNEQFF

V: TRBV25-1
D: TRBD2
size: -
J: TRBJ2-7
DNA: TGTGCCAGCAGCGCGCCGGGACTAGCGGGTAGCTCCTACGAGCAGTACTTC
CDR3: CASSAPGLAGSSYEQYF

V: TRBV5-1
D: -
size: many
J: TRBJ2-3
DNA: TGCGCCAGCAGCTTGGGAGTTGGGAACCCAGATACGCAGTATTTT
CDR3: CASSLGVGNPDTQYF

V: TRBV5-1
D: TRBD2
size: many
J: TRBJ2-1
DNA: TGCGCCAGCAGCTTTGGGACTAGCGGGATTGGTGAGCAGTTCTTC
CDR3: CASSFGTSGIGEQFF

V: TRBV7-9
D: -
size: -
J: TRBJ1-1
DNA: TGTGCCAGCAGCTTAGAGTGGACTGAAGCTTTCTTT
CDR3: CASSLEWTEAFF

V: TRBV6-5
D: -
size: many
J: TRBJ2-3
DNA: TGTGCCAGCAGTTACTCCCTTAGGGGTCTGCGCACAGATACGCAGTATTTT
CDR3: CASSYSLRGLRTDTQYF